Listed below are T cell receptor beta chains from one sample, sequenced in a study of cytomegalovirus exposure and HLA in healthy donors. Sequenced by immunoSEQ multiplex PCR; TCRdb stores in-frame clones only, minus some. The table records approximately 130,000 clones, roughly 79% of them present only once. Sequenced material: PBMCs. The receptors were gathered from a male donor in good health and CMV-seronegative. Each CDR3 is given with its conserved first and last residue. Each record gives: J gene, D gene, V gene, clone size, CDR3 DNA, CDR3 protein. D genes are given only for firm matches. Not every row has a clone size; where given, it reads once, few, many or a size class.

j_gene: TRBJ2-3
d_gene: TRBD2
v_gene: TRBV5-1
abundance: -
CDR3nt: TGCGCCAGCAGCCCACTAGCGGGCACAGATACGCAGTATTTT
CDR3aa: CASSPLAGTDTQYF

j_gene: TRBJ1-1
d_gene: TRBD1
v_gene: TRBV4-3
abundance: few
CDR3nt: TGCGCCAGCAGGTCCGACAGGGTGAACACTGAAGCTTTCTTT
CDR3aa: CASRSDRVNTEAFF

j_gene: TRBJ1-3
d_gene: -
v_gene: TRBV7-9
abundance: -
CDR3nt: TGTGCCAGCAGCTTTCCCATCCGCCGGGGGGCGAGCGGAAACACCATATATTTT
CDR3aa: CASSFPIRRGASGNTIYF

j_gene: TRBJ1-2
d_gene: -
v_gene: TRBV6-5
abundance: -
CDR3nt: TGTGCCAGCAGTTACTCGGGAGGGACTACTAACTATGGCTACACCTTC
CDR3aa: CASSYSGGTTNYGYTF

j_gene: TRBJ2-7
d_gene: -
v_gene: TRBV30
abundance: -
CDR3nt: TGTGCCTCCTTGGGCGTCTCCTACGAGCAGTACTTC
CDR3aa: CASLGVSYEQYF

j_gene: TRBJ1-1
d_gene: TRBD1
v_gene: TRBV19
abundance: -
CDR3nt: TGTGCCAGTAGTAAAGGGGACAGGGGCTCGAGGACTGAAGCTTTCTTT
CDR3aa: CASSKGDRGSRTEAFF

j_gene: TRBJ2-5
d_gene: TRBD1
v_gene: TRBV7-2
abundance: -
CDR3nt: TGTGCCAGCAGCTTAGACACAGGGGGCATCGAGGAGACCCAGTACTTC
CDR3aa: CASSLDTGGIEETQYF

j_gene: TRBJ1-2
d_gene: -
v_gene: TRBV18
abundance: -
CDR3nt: TGTGCCAGCTCACCGACCTTGGAGCGTGCTGGCTACACCTTC
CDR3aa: CASSPTLERAGYTF

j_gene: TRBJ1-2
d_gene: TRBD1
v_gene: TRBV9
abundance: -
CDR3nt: TGTGCCAGCAGCGCGGGACAGGGGGTGGATGGCTACACCTTC
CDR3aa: CASSAGQGVDGYTF

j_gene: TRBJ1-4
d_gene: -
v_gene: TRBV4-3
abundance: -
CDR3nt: TGCGCCAGCAGCCAAGATCGGAGCTTTCAGGGTGAAAAACTGTTTTTT
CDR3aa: CASSQDRSFQGEKLFF

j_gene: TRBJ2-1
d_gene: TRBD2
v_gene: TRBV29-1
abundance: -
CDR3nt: TGCAGCGTTGGGGGGCTAGCGGGGGTCTACAATGAGCAGTTCTTC
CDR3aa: CSVGGLAGVYNEQFF

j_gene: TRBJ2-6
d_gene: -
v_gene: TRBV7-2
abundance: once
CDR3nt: TGTGCCAGCAGCCCGGGGTTGGGGGCCAACGTCCTGACTTTC
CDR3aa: CASSPGLGANVLTF

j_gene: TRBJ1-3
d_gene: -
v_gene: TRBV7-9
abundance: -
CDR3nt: TGTGCCAGCAGCTTAGCGAAGATACAGGCCAGCTCTGGAAACACCATATATTTT
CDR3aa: CASSLAKIQASSGNTIYF

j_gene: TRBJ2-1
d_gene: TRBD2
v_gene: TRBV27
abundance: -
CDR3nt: TGTGCCAGCAGTTTCCTGACTAGCGGACTCAAAAATGAGCAGTTCTTC
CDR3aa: CASSFLTSGLKNEQFF

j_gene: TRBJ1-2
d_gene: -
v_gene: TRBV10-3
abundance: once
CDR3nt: TGTGCCATCACGCAAGGGGCATCTAACTATGGCTACACCTTC
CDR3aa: CAITQGASNYGYTF

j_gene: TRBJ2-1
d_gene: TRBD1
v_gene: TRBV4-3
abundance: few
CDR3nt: TGCGCCAGCAGCCAGGGACAGGGGAATTACAATGAGCAGTTCTTC
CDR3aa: CASSQGQGNYNEQFF

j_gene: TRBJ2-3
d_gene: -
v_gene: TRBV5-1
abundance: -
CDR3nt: TGCGCCAGCAGCTTGGGGGCGGGGGATACGCAGTATTTT
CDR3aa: CASSLGAGDTQYF

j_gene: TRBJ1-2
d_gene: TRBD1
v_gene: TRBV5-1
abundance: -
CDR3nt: TGCGCCAGCAGCCCAGGGACAGGGGCCTATGGCTACACCTTC
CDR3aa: CASSPGTGAYGYTF

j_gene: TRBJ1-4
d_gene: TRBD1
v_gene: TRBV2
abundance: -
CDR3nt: TGTGCCAGCATCTGGACAGGGGGGGGAGAAAAACTGTTTTTT
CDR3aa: CASIWTGGGEKLFF

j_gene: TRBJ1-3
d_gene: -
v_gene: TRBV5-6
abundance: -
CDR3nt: TGTGCCAGCAGCCCAGCCGGGGGTGCTGGAAACACCATATATTTT
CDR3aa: CASSPAGGAGNTIYF

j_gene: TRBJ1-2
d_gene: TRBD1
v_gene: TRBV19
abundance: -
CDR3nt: TGTGCCAGTCGATCAGGGGGCGCGTACTATGGCTACACCTTC
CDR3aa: CASRSGGAYYGYTF

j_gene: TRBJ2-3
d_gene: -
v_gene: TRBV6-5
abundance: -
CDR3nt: TGTGCCAGCAGTTACTACGGCAGGGACACAGATACGCAGTATTTT
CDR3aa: CASSYYGRDTDTQYF

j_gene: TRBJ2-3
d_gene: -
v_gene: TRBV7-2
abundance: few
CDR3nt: TGTGCCAGCAGCTTACAGGGCACAGATACGCAGTATTTT
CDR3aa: CASSLQGTDTQYF

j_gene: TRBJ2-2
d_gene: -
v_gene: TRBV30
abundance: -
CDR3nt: TGTGCCTGGAGCCCCCGGACATCGAACACCGGGGAGCTGTTTTTT
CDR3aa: CAWSPRTSNTGELFF

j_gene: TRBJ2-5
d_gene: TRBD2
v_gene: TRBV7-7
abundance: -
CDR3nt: TGTGCTAGCAGCCCCCTGGGACTAGCCTGGGAGACCCAGTACTTC
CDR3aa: CASSPLGLAWETQYF

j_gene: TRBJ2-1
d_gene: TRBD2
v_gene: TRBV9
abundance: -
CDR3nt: TGTGCCAGCACCCCTAGCGGGGGTTATAGTGAGCAGTTCTTC
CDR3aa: CASTPSGGYSEQFF

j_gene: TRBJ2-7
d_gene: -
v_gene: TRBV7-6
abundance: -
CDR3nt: TGTGCCAGCAGTTTGAACCCGCCTGGGAGTGGCTCCTACGAGCAGTACTTC
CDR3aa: CASSLNPPGSGSYEQYF

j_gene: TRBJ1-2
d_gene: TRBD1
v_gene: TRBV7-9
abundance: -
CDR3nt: TGTGCCAGCAGCTCCCCGGACAGGGACGGCTATGGCTACACCTTC
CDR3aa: CASSSPDRDGYGYTF

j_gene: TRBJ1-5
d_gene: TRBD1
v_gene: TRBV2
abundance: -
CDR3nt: TGTGCCAGCAGAGAACAGGGGGGTGGCAATCAGCCCCAGCATTTT
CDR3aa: CASREQGGGNQPQHF

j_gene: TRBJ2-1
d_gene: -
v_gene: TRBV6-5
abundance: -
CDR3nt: TGTGCCAGCAGAAAACAGGGCGGCGAGCAGTTCTTC
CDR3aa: CASRKQGGEQFF

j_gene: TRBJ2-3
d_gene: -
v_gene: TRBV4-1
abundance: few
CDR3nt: TGCGCCAGCAGACGAACTAGTACAGATACGCAGTATTTT
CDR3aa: CASRRTSTDTQYF

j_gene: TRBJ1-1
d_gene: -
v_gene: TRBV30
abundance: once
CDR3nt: TGTGCCTGGACGGGCCCGGGGTTTCCTGAAGCTTTCTTT
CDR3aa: CAWTGPGFPEAFF

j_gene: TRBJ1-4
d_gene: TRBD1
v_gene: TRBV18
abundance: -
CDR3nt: TGTGCCAGCTCACCAACGACAGGGGGGAGCGAAAAACTGTTTTTT
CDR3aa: CASSPTTGGSEKLFF

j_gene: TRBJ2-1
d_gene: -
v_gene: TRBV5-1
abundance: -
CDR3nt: TGCGCCAGCAGCCAGGGACAAACCTACAATGAGCAGTTCTTC
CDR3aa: CASSQGQTYNEQFF

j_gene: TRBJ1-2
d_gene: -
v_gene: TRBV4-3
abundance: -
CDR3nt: TGCGCCAGCAGCCACACCCCCCGACATCGTGAAGAGGGCTACACCTTC
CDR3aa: CASSHTPRHREEGYTF

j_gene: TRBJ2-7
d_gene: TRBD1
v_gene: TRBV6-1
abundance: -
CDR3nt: TGTGCCAGCAGACCACAGGGGCACGAGCAGTACTTC
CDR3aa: CASRPQGHEQYF

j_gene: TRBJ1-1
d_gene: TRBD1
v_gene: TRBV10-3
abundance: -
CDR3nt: TGTGCCATCAGCCCGGGACAGCCGGACACTGAAGCTTTCTTT
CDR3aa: CAISPGQPDTEAFF

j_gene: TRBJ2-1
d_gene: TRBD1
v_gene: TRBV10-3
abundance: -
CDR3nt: TGTGCCATCAGTGGGGGGACAGCCTACAATGAGCAGTTCTTC
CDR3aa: CAISGGTAYNEQFF

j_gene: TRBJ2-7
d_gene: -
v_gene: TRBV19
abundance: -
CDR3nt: TGTGCCAGTAGTATTGGTGGGGGGTTCTCCTACGAGCAGTACTTC
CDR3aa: CASSIGGGFSYEQYF

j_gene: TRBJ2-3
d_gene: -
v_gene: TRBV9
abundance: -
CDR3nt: TGTGCCAGCAGCGTAGCCCAGCGGGTGACAGATACGCAGTATTTT
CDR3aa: CASSVAQRVTDTQYF

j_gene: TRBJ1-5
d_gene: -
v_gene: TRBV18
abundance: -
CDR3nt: TGTGCCAGCTCACCTAGTAGTGATTCAAGCAATCAGCCCCAGCATTTT
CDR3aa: CASSPSSDSSNQPQHF

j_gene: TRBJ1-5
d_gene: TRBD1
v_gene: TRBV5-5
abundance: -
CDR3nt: TGTGCCAGCAGCGGCGACAGGGACAATCAGCCCCAGCATTTT
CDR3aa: CASSGDRDNQPQHF

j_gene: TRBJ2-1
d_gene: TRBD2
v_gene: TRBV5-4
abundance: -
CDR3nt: TGTGCCAGCAGCTTAAGGACTAGCGGATACAATGAGCAGTTCTTC
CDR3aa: CASSLRTSGYNEQFF

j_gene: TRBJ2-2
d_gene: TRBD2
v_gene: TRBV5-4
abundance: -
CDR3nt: TGTGCCAGCAGCGGACCAGGGCGGGGGGGAAACACCGGGGAGCTGTTTTTT
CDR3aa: CASSGPGRGGNTGELFF

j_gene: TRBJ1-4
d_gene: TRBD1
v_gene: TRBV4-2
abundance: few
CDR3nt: TGTGCCAGCAGCCAAGTACCGGGACAGGGTGATGAAAAACTGTTTTTT
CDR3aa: CASSQVPGQGDEKLFF

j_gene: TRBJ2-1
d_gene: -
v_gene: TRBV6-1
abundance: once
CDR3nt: TGTGCCAGCAGTGAAGCCGTCAGGGGCGATGAGCAGTTCTTC
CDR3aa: CASSEAVRGDEQFF

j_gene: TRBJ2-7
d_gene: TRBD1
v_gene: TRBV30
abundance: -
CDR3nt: TGTGCCTGGGTCCGGGACAGGGAAGGCGAGCAGTACTTC
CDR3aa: CAWVRDREGEQYF

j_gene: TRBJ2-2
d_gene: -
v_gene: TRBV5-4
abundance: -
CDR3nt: TGTGCCAGCAGCTCCCCTGGCAGTACGAACACCGGGGAGCTGTTTTTT
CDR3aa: CASSSPGSTNTGELFF

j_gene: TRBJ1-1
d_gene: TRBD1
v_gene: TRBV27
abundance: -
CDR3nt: TGTGCCAGCAGTACCGTGGGGACAGGGTTGACTGAAGCTTTCTTT
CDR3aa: CASSTVGTGLTEAFF

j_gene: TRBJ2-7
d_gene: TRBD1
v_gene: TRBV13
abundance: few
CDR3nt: TGTGCCAGCAGCTCCCAACAGGACAGGGGCCTCTCCTACGAGCAGTACTTC
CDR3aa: CASSSQQDRGLSYEQYF

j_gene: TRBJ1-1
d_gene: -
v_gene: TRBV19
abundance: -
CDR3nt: TGTGCCAGTAATGTGGGGGACAAGAACACTGAAGCTTTCTTT
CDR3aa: CASNVGDKNTEAFF

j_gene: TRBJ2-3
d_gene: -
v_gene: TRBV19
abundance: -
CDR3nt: TGTGCCAGTAGTATCGGGACTCGCACAGATACGCAGTATTTT
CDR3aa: CASSIGTRTDTQYF

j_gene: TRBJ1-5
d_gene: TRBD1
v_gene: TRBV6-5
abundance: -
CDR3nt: TGTGCCAGCAGGGGACAGGGGGCAAATCAGCCCCAGCATTTT
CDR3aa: CASRGQGANQPQHF